This is a list of T cell receptor beta chains from one sample in a study of T cells in Graves' hyperthyroidism and ophthalmopathy. A single record per CDR3 protein comes from TCRdb applying MiXCR to the multiplex PCR reads. This sample has more than 350,000 distinct CDR3 sequences; 14% occur once, and the top ten carry about 20%. Specimen: blood. These receptor sequences come from a woman in her 30s with Graves' ophthalmopathy. Each CDR3 is given with its conserved first and last residue. The D gene is left open where the match is weak. Part of the rows lack a size; the others show once, few, many or a class for expanded clones.

abundance: many; v_gene: TRBV3-1; j_gene: TRBJ1-6; d_gene: .; CDR3nt: TGTGCCAGCAGCCCCCAAGGGGACTTCTATAATTCACCCCTCCACTTT; CDR3aa: CASSPQGDFYNSPLHF
abundance: many; v_gene: TRBV30; j_gene: TRBJ1-5; d_gene: .; CDR3nt: TGTGCCTCAGGTAGCAGGGGATATCAGCCCCAGCATTTT; CDR3aa: CASGSRGYQPQHF
abundance: many; v_gene: TRBV3-1; j_gene: TRBJ2-7; d_gene: TRBD2; CDR3nt: TGTGCCAGCAGAAGTACCGGGACTAGCGGCCACGAGCAGTACTTC; CDR3aa: CASRSTGTSGHEQYF
abundance: many; v_gene: TRBV4-2; j_gene: TRBJ2-7; d_gene: .; CDR3nt: TGTGCCAGCAGCCAAGGGGTCGGCAGGGATCGAGCCCTTGAGCAGTACTTC; CDR3aa: CASSQGVGRDRALEQYF
abundance: few; v_gene: TRBV10-3; j_gene: TRBJ1-6; d_gene: TRBD1; CDR3nt: TGTGCCATCAGGGGACAGAGCTCCTATAATTCACCCCTCCACTTT; CDR3aa: CAIRGQSSYNSPLHF
abundance: .; v_gene: TRBV5-1; j_gene: TRBJ1-2; d_gene: .; CDR3nt: TGCGCCAGCAGCTTGGAGGGCCAGAACTATGGCTACACCTTC; CDR3aa: CASSLEGQNYGYTF
abundance: many; v_gene: TRBV28; j_gene: TRBJ2-7; d_gene: TRBD1; CDR3nt: TGTGCCAGCAGAATCGGGACAGACTACGAGCAGTACTTC; CDR3aa: CASRIGTDYEQYF
abundance: many; v_gene: TRBV10-3; j_gene: TRBJ1-5; d_gene: .; CDR3nt: TGTGCCATCAGTCGACAGAATAGCAATCAGCCCCAGCATTTT; CDR3aa: CAISRQNSNQPQHF
abundance: many; v_gene: TRBV20-1; j_gene: TRBJ1-5; d_gene: .; CDR3nt: TGCAGTGCTAGAGATGTGAGGGATCGGAGTCAGCCCCAGCATTTT; CDR3aa: CSARDVRDRSQPQHF
abundance: few; v_gene: TRBV6-1; j_gene: TRBJ2-6; d_gene: .; CDR3nt: TGTGCCAGCAGCGCCTACAGCTCTGGGGCCAACGTCCTGACTTTC; CDR3aa: CASSAYSSGANVLTF
abundance: many; v_gene: TRBV6-1; j_gene: TRBJ2-7; d_gene: .; CDR3nt: TGTGCCAGCAGGGTCCGGACAGACGAGCAGTACTTC; CDR3aa: CASRVRTDEQYF
abundance: few; v_gene: TRBV27; j_gene: TRBJ2-2; d_gene: TRBD2; CDR3nt: TGTGCCAGCATAGCGGGGGGGCCCGCCGGGGAGCTGTTTTTT; CDR3aa: CASIAGGPAGELFF
abundance: .; v_gene: TRBV14; j_gene: TRBJ2-3; d_gene: TRBD2; CDR3nt: TGTGCCAGCAGCCAAGGATGGACTAGCGGTAGAGATACGCAGTATTTT; CDR3aa: CASSQGWTSGRDTQYF
abundance: many; v_gene: TRBV7-9; j_gene: TRBJ1-2; d_gene: TRBD1; CDR3nt: TGTGCCAGCAGCGACAAACGACAGGGGTTCGGGTATGGCTACACCTTC; CDR3aa: CASSDKRQGFGYGYTF
abundance: many; v_gene: TRBV6-2/TRBV6-3; j_gene: TRBJ1-5; d_gene: .; CDR3nt: TGTGCCAGCAAAACGGGGGGGCGGGATCAGCCCCAGCATTTT; CDR3aa: CASKTGGRDQPQHF
abundance: few; v_gene: TRBV6-1; j_gene: TRBJ2-5; d_gene: .; CDR3nt: TGTGCCAGCGGACGGGACAACCAAGAGACCCAGTACTTC; CDR3aa: CASGRDNQETQYF
abundance: many; v_gene: TRBV11-2; j_gene: TRBJ2-1; d_gene: .; CDR3nt: TGTGCCAGCAGCTTAGAGGGGCAGAATGAGCAGTTCTTC; CDR3aa: CASSLEGQNEQFF
abundance: many; v_gene: TRBV7-9; j_gene: TRBJ2-6; d_gene: .; CDR3nt: TGTGCCAGCTCGGCTGGGGCCAACGTCCTGACTTTC; CDR3aa: CASSAGANVLTF
abundance: many; v_gene: TRBV6-1; j_gene: TRBJ2-5; d_gene: TRBD2; CDR3nt: TGTGCCAGCAGTGACGGGACTATCCAAGAGACCCAGTACTTC; CDR3aa: CASSDGTIQETQYF
abundance: many; v_gene: TRBV2; j_gene: TRBJ2-1; d_gene: TRBD1; CDR3nt: TGTGCCAGCTTGCAGGGGGCAAGTTTGAATGAGCAGTTCTTC; CDR3aa: CASLQGASLNEQFF
abundance: once; v_gene: TRBV15; j_gene: TRBJ2-3; d_gene: .; CDR3nt: TGTGCCACCAGCAGAGATCTATTACGGGGGGCATCAGATGCGCAGTATTTT; CDR3aa: CATSRDLLRGASDAQYF
abundance: many; v_gene: TRBV15; j_gene: TRBJ1-5; d_gene: TRBD1; CDR3nt: TGTGCCACCAGCGGGGACAGGGCCCACAATCAGCCCCAGCATTTT; CDR3aa: CATSGDRAHNQPQHF
abundance: many; v_gene: TRBV28; j_gene: TRBJ1-6; d_gene: TRBD1; CDR3nt: TGTGCCAGCGGCGGGACAGGGGCGAGCTCCTATAATTCACCCCTCCACTTT; CDR3aa: CASGGTGASSYNSPLHF
abundance: many; v_gene: TRBV28; j_gene: TRBJ1-1; d_gene: .; CDR3nt: TGTGCCAGCAGCAGACTGAGATCTCCTGAAGCTTTCTTT; CDR3aa: CASSRLRSPEAFF
abundance: .; v_gene: TRBV20-1; j_gene: TRBJ1-1; d_gene: TRBD1; CDR3nt: TGCAGTGCAGGCGGACAGGGGCTGATGAACACTGAAGCTTTCTTT; CDR3aa: CSAGGQGLMNTEAFF
abundance: many; v_gene: TRBV2; j_gene: TRBJ2-1; d_gene: TRBD1; CDR3nt: TGTGCCAGCAGTGAAAGGCCACCCACCGGGACAGGGGCAAGCAATGAGCAGTTCTTC; CDR3aa: CASSERPPTGTGASNEQFF
abundance: many; v_gene: TRBV28; j_gene: TRBJ1-6; d_gene: .; CDR3nt: TGTGCCAGCACTACGCTGGCGACTTCTAGGTTATATTCACCCCTCCACTTT; CDR3aa: CASTTLATSRLYSPLHF
abundance: many; v_gene: TRBV3-1; j_gene: TRBJ1-2; d_gene: .; CDR3nt: TGTGCCAGCAGCCAAGATTACGAGACAGACTATGGCTACACCTTC; CDR3aa: CASSQDYETDYGYTF
abundance: many; v_gene: TRBV5-1; j_gene: TRBJ1-4; d_gene: .; CDR3nt: TGCGCCAGCAGCTTGGAGGTTGCAACTAATGAAAAACTGTTTTTT; CDR3aa: CASSLEVATNEKLFF
abundance: .; v_gene: TRBV24-1; j_gene: TRBJ2-2; d_gene: .; CDR3nt: TGTGCCACCAGTGAGGAAAACACCGGGGAGCTGTTTTTT; CDR3aa: CATSEENTGELFF
abundance: many; v_gene: TRBV27; j_gene: TRBJ1-4; d_gene: .; CDR3nt: TGTGCCAGCAGTTCCCTCGAGAAAACTAATGAAAAACTGTTTTTT; CDR3aa: CASSSLEKTNEKLFF
abundance: .; v_gene: TRBV20-1; j_gene: TRBJ2-5; d_gene: TRBD1; CDR3nt: TGCAGTGCTAGCCAGACAGGGGGCGGGCAAGAGACCCAGTACTTC; CDR3aa: CSASQTGGGQETQYF
abundance: few; v_gene: TRBV5-1; j_gene: TRBJ1-6; d_gene: TRBD1; CDR3nt: TGCGCCAGCAGCTTCGCGGGACAGGGAGTTGTAGGGCCCCTCCACTTT; CDR3aa: CASSFAGQGVVGPLHF
abundance: many; v_gene: TRBV7-6; j_gene: TRBJ2-6; d_gene: .; CDR3nt: TGTGCCAGCAGCCTACGACAGGCCCTCGACTCTGGGGCCAACGTCCTGACTTTC; CDR3aa: CASSLRQALDSGANVLTF
abundance: .; v_gene: TRBV10-1; j_gene: TRBJ1-2; d_gene: TRBD1; CDR3nt: TGCGCCAGCAGTGCCTACCCGGGACAGGTAATCTATGGCTACACCTTC; CDR3aa: CASSAYPGQVIYGYTF
abundance: many; v_gene: TRBV28; j_gene: TRBJ2-5; d_gene: TRBD2; CDR3nt: TGTGCCAGCAGTTTCCTAGCGGGGCCCTCGTCGACCCAGTACTTC; CDR3aa: CASSFLAGPSSTQYF
abundance: many; v_gene: TRBV6-1; j_gene: TRBJ1-4; d_gene: .; CDR3nt: TGTGCCAGCCGGTGGCCAGGTTCGTCGGCTGAAAAACTGTTTTTT; CDR3aa: CASRWPGSSAEKLFF
abundance: few; v_gene: TRBV20-1; j_gene: TRBJ2-7; d_gene: .; CDR3nt: TGCAGTCTCAGGAGTGCCTACGAGCAGTACTTC; CDR3aa: CSLRSAYEQYF
abundance: many; v_gene: TRBV3-1; j_gene: TRBJ2-1; d_gene: .; CDR3nt: TGTGCCAGCAGCCAAGAGGCTAGGGTCTACAATGAGCAGTTCTTC; CDR3aa: CASSQEARVYNEQFF
abundance: many; v_gene: TRBV15; j_gene: TRBJ1-5; d_gene: .; CDR3nt: TGTGCCACCAGCAGAATAGACCAGCCCCAGCATTTT; CDR3aa: CATSRIDQPQHF
abundance: few; v_gene: TRBV20-1; j_gene: TRBJ1-1; d_gene: TRBD1; CDR3nt: TGCAGTGCTAGTGGACGATCAGGGGGTAACACTGAAGCTTTCTTT; CDR3aa: CSASGRSGGNTEAFF
abundance: few; v_gene: TRBV5-4; j_gene: TRBJ1-1; d_gene: .; CDR3nt: TGTGCCAGCAGCTACCGGACAGTGGCGGGCACTGAAGCTTTCTTT; CDR3aa: CASSYRTVAGTEAFF
abundance: few; v_gene: TRBV7-6; j_gene: TRBJ2-7; d_gene: .; CDR3nt: TGTGCCAGCAGCCCCGACGGGCAAATCTACGAGCAGTACTTC; CDR3aa: CASSPDGQIYEQYF
abundance: many; v_gene: TRBV4-1; j_gene: TRBJ2-1; d_gene: TRBD2; CDR3nt: TGCGCCAGCAGCCATTCTAGCGGGGGGCGTCGCTCCTACAATGAGCAGTTCTTC; CDR3aa: CASSHSSGGRRSYNEQFF
abundance: many; v_gene: TRBV7-8; j_gene: TRBJ1-1; d_gene: .; CDR3nt: TGTGCCAGCACCTCGCGGGGAGATCTGAACACTGAAGCTTTCTTT; CDR3aa: CASTSRGDLNTEAFF
abundance: many; v_gene: TRBV10-3; j_gene: TRBJ1-1; d_gene: .; CDR3nt: TGTGCCATCAGTGACCCGACCCTGAACACTGAAGCTTTCTTT; CDR3aa: CAISDPTLNTEAFF
abundance: many; v_gene: TRBV20-1; j_gene: TRBJ2-7; d_gene: .; CDR3nt: TGCAGTGCTAAAGAGACAGCGTCCTACGAGCAGTACTTC; CDR3aa: CSAKETASYEQYF
abundance: many; v_gene: TRBV13; j_gene: TRBJ1-1; d_gene: TRBD1; CDR3nt: TGTGCCAGCAGCTCCCGAAGGACAGGGCGGGAGGACACTGAAGCTTTCTTT; CDR3aa: CASSSRRTGREDTEAFF
abundance: .; v_gene: TRBV7-8; j_gene: TRBJ1-2; d_gene: .; CDR3nt: TGTGCCAGCAGTTCCCCCGGGAACACCTATGGCTACACCTTC; CDR3aa: CASSSPGNTYGYTF
abundance: many; v_gene: TRBV28; j_gene: TRBJ2-3; d_gene: TRBD2; CDR3nt: TGTGCCAGCAGTTTATTTCTCCTCGCGGGGGGGCCAGATACGCAGTATTTT; CDR3aa: CASSLFLLAGGPDTQYF